These T cell receptor beta chains were read from a single sample in a study of early T cells in non-severe SARS-CoV-2 infection. TCRdb re-called the 5' RACE reads through MiXCR, storing one row per CDR3 protein. Found here are 80,000 to 95,000 distinct CDR3 sequences, roughly an eighth of them singletons; the top ten hold approximately 1.5%. The specimen was whole blood. The receptors were sampled from an adult who was a healthcare worker with PCR-confirmed SARS-CoV-2 infection or an uninfected control (not recorded which). Both conserved end residues are part of each CDR3. Fields, in order: clone size, J gene, V gene, D gene, CDR3 DNA, CDR3 protein. The D gene is left open where the match is weak. Clone size is given for some rows only: seen once, a few or many times, or a class if the clone is expanded.

abundance: few; j_gene: TRBJ1-5; v_gene: TRBV5-1; d_gene: TRBD1; CDR3nt: TGCGCCAGCAGCTCCGGGACAGGGGGCGACCATCAGCCCCAGCATTTT; CDR3aa: CASSSGTGGDHQPQHF
abundance: NA; j_gene: TRBJ2-5; v_gene: TRBV20-1; d_gene: NA; CDR3nt: TGCAGTGCTAGTAACAACCAAGAGACCCAGTACTTC; CDR3aa: CSASNNQETQYF
abundance: NA; j_gene: TRBJ1-2; v_gene: TRBV4-2; d_gene: NA; CDR3nt: TGTGCCAGCAGCCGGGGGGACGATGGCTACACCTTC; CDR3aa: CASSRGDDGYTF
abundance: few; j_gene: TRBJ2-1; v_gene: TRBV27; d_gene: TRBD1; CDR3nt: TGTGTCAGCAGCAAAGGACAGGGGGGCCACAATGAGCAGTTCTTC; CDR3aa: CVSSKGQGGHNEQFF
abundance: NA; j_gene: TRBJ1-1; v_gene: TRBV5-1; d_gene: TRBD1; CDR3nt: TGCGCCAGCAGCCCTGACAGGGTAAGGGCTTTCTTT; CDR3aa: CASSPDRVRAFF
abundance: many; j_gene: TRBJ1-5; v_gene: TRBV4-1; d_gene: NA; CDR3nt: TGCGCCAGCAGCCAGGGAACAGAGAGAGAACAGCCCCAGCATTTT; CDR3aa: CASSQGTEREQPQHF
abundance: many; j_gene: TRBJ2-7; v_gene: TRBV10-3; d_gene: NA; CDR3nt: TGTGCCATCAGCGGAGGTCTAAACCCCAACTACGAGCAGTACTTC; CDR3aa: CAISGGLNPNYEQYF
abundance: few; j_gene: TRBJ2-3; v_gene: TRBV9; d_gene: NA; CDR3nt: TGTGCCAGCAGCCGGGGTACGGGCTCTCGCACAGATACGCAGTATTTT; CDR3aa: CASSRGTGSRTDTQYF
abundance: few; j_gene: TRBJ1-1; v_gene: TRBV29-1; d_gene: NA; CDR3nt: TGCAGCGTTAAGGGGATGGGCACTGAAGCTTTCTTT; CDR3aa: CSVKGMGTEAFF
abundance: few; j_gene: TRBJ2-2; v_gene: TRBV28; d_gene: NA; CDR3nt: TGTGCCAGCAGTCGGTCCGGGGAGCTGTTTTTT; CDR3aa: CASSRSGELFF
abundance: NA; j_gene: TRBJ2-1; v_gene: TRBV5-1; d_gene: TRBD2; CDR3nt: TGCGCCAGCAGCTTGGGGACTAGAGGACTCAATGAGCAGTTCTTC; CDR3aa: CASSLGTRGLNEQFF
abundance: NA; j_gene: TRBJ2-1; v_gene: TRBV7-2; d_gene: NA; CDR3nt: TGTGCCAGCAGTCCGACCTCTAGGGGTGAGCAGTTCTTC; CDR3aa: CASSPTSRGEQFF
abundance: NA; j_gene: TRBJ2-5; v_gene: TRBV18; d_gene: TRBD1; CDR3nt: TGTGCCAGCTCACCACCGATACGTTTTGGCAGGGGGCAAGAGACCCAGTACTTC; CDR3aa: CASSPPIRFGRGQETQYF
abundance: many; j_gene: TRBJ2-3; v_gene: TRBV24-1; d_gene: TRBD1; CDR3nt: TGTGCCACCAGTGATTCCGGGACAGGGGTGGAAGATACGCAGTATTTT; CDR3aa: CATSDSGTGVEDTQYF
abundance: few; j_gene: TRBJ2-1; v_gene: TRBV12-3/TRBV12-4; d_gene: TRBD2; CDR3nt: TGTGCCAGCAGTTTAGGGTCCCTTAGCGGGGTCAATGAGCAGTTCTTC; CDR3aa: CASSLGSLSGVNEQFF
abundance: many; j_gene: TRBJ1-1; v_gene: TRBV3-1; d_gene: NA; CDR3nt: TGTGCCAGCAGCGTGGGGCAGGTGACTGAAGCTTTCTTT; CDR3aa: CASSVGQVTEAFF
abundance: NA; j_gene: TRBJ1-1; v_gene: TRBV18; d_gene: NA; CDR3nt: TGTGCCAGCTCAAAGACGGAGAACACTGAAGCTTTCTTT; CDR3aa: CASSKTENTEAFF
abundance: medium-sized; j_gene: TRBJ2-7; v_gene: TRBV29-1; d_gene: TRBD1; CDR3nt: TGCAGCGCTAGAAGACAGGGCTACGAGCAGTACTTC; CDR3aa: CSARRQGYEQYF
abundance: few; j_gene: TRBJ2-7; v_gene: TRBV7-2; d_gene: TRBD1; CDR3nt: TGTGCCAGCAGCCCTAGGAGGACAGGGTCGATCGAGCAGTACTTC; CDR3aa: CASSPRRTGSIEQYF
abundance: many; j_gene: TRBJ1-3; v_gene: TRBV11-2; d_gene: NA; CDR3nt: TGTGCCAGCAGCTTACCGTGGGCCTCTGGAAACACCATATATTTT; CDR3aa: CASSLPWASGNTIYF
abundance: many; j_gene: TRBJ2-7; v_gene: TRBV18; d_gene: NA; CDR3nt: TGTGCCAGCTCACCAGTGATAGGTTCCCTCGGCTACGAGCAGTACTTC; CDR3aa: CASSPVIGSLGYEQYF
abundance: many; j_gene: TRBJ1-2; v_gene: TRBV5-6; d_gene: NA; CDR3nt: TGTGCCAGCAGCTTGAGGGCAGGGCGAGGCTACACCTTC; CDR3aa: CASSLRAGRGYTF
abundance: NA; j_gene: TRBJ2-5; v_gene: TRBV20-1; d_gene: NA; CDR3nt: TGCAGTGCTAGTCAAGGGGCTCTGGTACAAGAGACCCAGTACTTC; CDR3aa: CSASQGALVQETQYF
abundance: NA; j_gene: TRBJ1-2; v_gene: TRBV20-1; d_gene: NA; CDR3nt: TGCAGTGCTAGAATCTCGGCAGCTACCTTCTATGGCTACACCTTC; CDR3aa: CSARISAATFYGYTF
abundance: few; j_gene: TRBJ1-3; v_gene: TRBV29-1; d_gene: NA; CDR3nt: TGCAGCGCAGGACACCGGGGGGGGCCTGGAAACACCATATATTTT; CDR3aa: CSAGHRGGPGNTIYF
abundance: few; j_gene: TRBJ1-6; v_gene: TRBV12-3/TRBV12-4; d_gene: NA; CDR3nt: TGTGCCAGCAGTCTAGGGTCGTCTTCCTATAATTCACCCCTCCACTTT; CDR3aa: CASSLGSSSYNSPLHF
abundance: few; j_gene: TRBJ2-4; v_gene: TRBV7-9; d_gene: NA; CDR3nt: TGTGCCAGCATCAAGGAAAACATTCAGTACTTC; CDR3aa: CASIKENIQYF
abundance: many; j_gene: TRBJ1-2; v_gene: TRBV5-1; d_gene: NA; CDR3nt: TGCGCCAGCAGCTTGAAAACAGGAGATGGCTACACCTTC; CDR3aa: CASSLKTGDGYTF
abundance: few; j_gene: TRBJ2-2; v_gene: TRBV3-1; d_gene: NA; CDR3nt: TGTGCCAGCAAGCAGTTCGGGGGCGGCGGGGAGCTGTTTTTT; CDR3aa: CASKQFGGGGELFF
abundance: NA; j_gene: TRBJ1-1; v_gene: TRBV12-3/TRBV12-4; d_gene: NA; CDR3nt: TGTGCCAGTTCATTGGGGAAGGAAACTGAAGCTTTCTTT; CDR3aa: CASSLGKETEAFF
abundance: many; j_gene: TRBJ2-2; v_gene: TRBV12-3/TRBV12-4; d_gene: NA; CDR3nt: TGTGCCAGCAGTCAAGACAGCCTCCTGAGGACCGGGGAGCTGTTTTTT; CDR3aa: CASSQDSLLRTGELFF
abundance: NA; j_gene: TRBJ2-3; v_gene: TRBV7-2; d_gene: TRBD2; CDR3nt: TGTGCCAGCAGCCGCCGGACTAGCGGGGGTAGCACAGATACGCAGTATTTT; CDR3aa: CASSRRTSGGSTDTQYF